This record covers a single T cell receptor (beta chain). Its cognate antigen is unknown. The likely explanation is a read error, given a far larger clone one base away. These data belong to a study of shared clonotypes between healthy human individuals. Study results and limitations: Few donors restricted represented genetic and exposure-history diversity.

This table comes from immunoSEQ multiplex PCR, and its TCRdb copy is limited to in-frame clones, with some not included. Among approximately 500,000 clones listed, roughly 78% were seen once. Germline CDR1 reads SGHTA; CDR2 reads FQGNSA. The CDR3 extends over 19 amino acids. The J segment lost 1 base and the V segment lost 1 base, leaving 10 bases of the junction unmatched. The sequence came from a woman in her forties in good health. Some clones in this sample may be carry-over from other donors' samples. Sequencing was done on a sample of PBMCs. This rearrangement joins TRBV7-2 to TRBJ2-5; 12 nucleotides line up with TRBD2. Here the CDR3 reads CASSLGRRTSGVVQETQYF. CDR3 nucleotide sequence: TGTGCCAGCAGCTTAGGTAGGCGGACTAGCGGGGTTGTCCAAGAGACCCAGTACTTC.